Here is one T cell receptor beta chain with its context. Its specificity is not known. PCR amplification relied on 60 Vbeta primers (plus 13 Jbeta primers). The method was immunoSEQ multiplex PCR; TCRdb's version includes in-frame clones alone and lacks a portion of them. The sample records about 190,000 clones, around 81% being singletons. This sample is drawn from a study of cytomegalovirus exposure and HLA in healthy donors. Study details: Earlier, 150 million to 200 million T cells were analyzed, and some 120 million unique TCR beta sequences were found among them.

Broader study findings: HLA restriction was apparent for most CMV-associated TCR beta chains in a later analysis.

Trimming pared 0 bases from V and 2 bases from J, leaving 8 bases between. Germline CDR1 is SGHTA and CDR2 is FQGNSA. This CDR3 has 16 amino acids. The J gene is TRBJ2-6, the V gene TRBV7-2, with D hard to call. The sample comprised PBMCs. The sequence derives from a woman aged 30 to 39 in good health and CMV-seronegative. In DNA form, the CDR3 reads TGTGCCAGCAGCTTAGCGCTCCCAGCTGGGGCCAACGTCCTGACTTTC. Amino acids: CASSLALPAGANVLTF. Supplemented by reference TRBV7-2 and TRBJ2-6, the full variable domain reads GAGVSQSPSNKVTEKGKDVELRCDPISGHTALYWYRQSLGQGLEFLIYFQGNSAPDKSGLPSDRFSAERTGGSVSTLTIQRTQQEDSAVYLCASSLALPAGANVLTFGAGSRLTVL.